This T cell receptor beta chain was captured in a study of cytomegalovirus exposure and HLA in healthy donors. Study-level background: The study's early data release held 75 million to 95 million unique TCRs from HLA-typed donors. Study observations and caveats: Clonal expansion was found to be greater in HLA-associated TCR beta chains than in equally common others in a later analysis.

In germline, CDR1 is MNHEY, CDR2 SMNVEV (reference sequence). With 6 bases clipped from V and 3 bases from J, the junction kept 6 bases outside the gene matches. The CDR3 is made up of 16 amino acids. The study ran its PCR with 60 Vbeta and 13 Jbeta primers. Sequencing used immunoSEQ multiplex PCR; TCRdb keeps in-frame clones, though not all of them. The sample includes approximately 160,000 clones, roughly 64% seen only once; the top ten take around 3%. In this sample, this clone turned up a few times. Its antigen is not identified. This chain connects TRBV27 to TRBJ2-3; 13 nucleotides match TRBD2. This receptor was taken from a woman aged 25 to 39 in good health and CMV-seropositive. Sequencing was performed on PBMCs. Here the CDR3 DNA reads TGTGCCAGCAGGAAACTAGCGGGGGGGCCGACAGATACGCAGTATTTT. It translates to CASRKLAGGPTDTQYF.